These T cell receptor beta chains were read from a single sample in a study of cytomegalovirus exposure and HLA in healthy donors. Only in-frame clones appear in the TCRdb table, and some are missing; sequencing was by immunoSEQ multiplex PCR. This table has about 140,000 clones, around 77% appearing once. The specimen was PBMCs. These receptors all come from a man aged 18 to 30 in good health and CMV-seronegative. The CDR3 runs from the conserved cysteine through the conserved F or W. The order of the fields is CDR3 DNA, CDR3 protein, J gene, CDR3 length, clone size, D gene, V gene. A D gene is named only where the DNA matches it firmly. Some rows mark clone size as missing; the rest say once, few, many or name a class of expanded clone.

CDR3 DNA: TGCGCCAGCAGCCAGTATGCCGGGACAACCTACGAGCAGTACTTC; CDR3 protein: CASSQYAGTTYEQYF; J gene: TRBJ2-7; CDR3 length: 15; clone size: .; D gene: .; V gene: TRBV4-3
CDR3 DNA: TGCGCCAGCAGCCAAGATGACGGGTGGAGCGAAAAACTGTTTTTT; CDR3 protein: CASSQDDGWSEKLFF; J gene: TRBJ1-4; CDR3 length: 15; clone size: few; D gene: .; V gene: TRBV4-3
CDR3 DNA: TGTGCCAGCAGCTTAGGCGTGACAGGGGGGCAACTGTTTTTT; CDR3 protein: CASSLGVTGGQLFF; J gene: TRBJ1-4; CDR3 length: 14; clone size: .; D gene: TRBD1; V gene: TRBV7-9
CDR3 DNA: TGTGCCAGCAGCCTTTTCCCGGGACAGGGAAGTGCTGAAGCTTTCTTT; CDR3 protein: CASSLFPGQGSAEAFF; J gene: TRBJ1-1; CDR3 length: 16; clone size: .; D gene: TRBD1; V gene: TRBV7-6
CDR3 DNA: TGTGCCAGCAGCCCTTCTATCGCGGATTTTGGAGAGACCCAGTACTTC; CDR3 protein: CASSPSIADFGETQYF; J gene: TRBJ2-5; CDR3 length: 16; clone size: .; D gene: .; V gene: TRBV4-2
CDR3 DNA: TGTGCCAGCAGCTGGGGCGGGACAGGGAATCGGGCCGCTGAAGCTTTCTTT; CDR3 protein: CASSWGGTGNRAAEAFF; J gene: TRBJ1-1; CDR3 length: 17; clone size: .; D gene: TRBD1; V gene: TRBV5-4
CDR3 DNA: TGTGCCAGCAGCCCCTTTACAGGGAATCGGAACACTGAAGCTTTCTTT; CDR3 protein: CASSPFTGNRNTEAFF; J gene: TRBJ1-1; CDR3 length: 16; clone size: .; D gene: .; V gene: TRBV9
CDR3 DNA: TGTGCCAGTAGTTTCAACGCCGGGACAGGGTCAAATCAGCCCCAGCATTTT; CDR3 protein: CASSFNAGTGSNQPQHF; J gene: TRBJ1-5; CDR3 length: 17; clone size: .; D gene: TRBD1; V gene: TRBV19
CDR3 DNA: TGTGCCAGCAGCTTAACGGGACTAGCCGGAGATACGCAGTATTTT; CDR3 protein: CASSLTGLAGDTQYF; J gene: TRBJ2-3; CDR3 length: 15; clone size: .; D gene: TRBD2; V gene: TRBV5-4
CDR3 DNA: TGTGCCTGGAGTGTGGGACACCGTTTGGAGCCCCAGCATTTT; CDR3 protein: CAWSVGHRLEPQHF; J gene: TRBJ1-5; CDR3 length: 14; clone size: .; D gene: .; V gene: TRBV30
CDR3 DNA: TGTGCCAGCAGCTTACCGCGGTTGGACAGCCATGGACAGACCCAGTACTTC; CDR3 protein: CASSLPRLDSHGQTQYF; J gene: TRBJ2-5; CDR3 length: 17; clone size: .; D gene: .; V gene: TRBV7-9
CDR3 DNA: TGTGCCAGCAGCAAGACAGGGGGCTCCTACGAGCAGTACTTC; CDR3 protein: CASSKTGGSYEQYF; J gene: TRBJ2-7; CDR3 length: 14; clone size: .; D gene: TRBD1; V gene: TRBV9
CDR3 DNA: TGTGCCAGCAGCTCATATGCGGGGAATGAGCAGTTCTTC; CDR3 protein: CASSSYAGNEQFF; J gene: TRBJ2-1; CDR3 length: 13; clone size: .; D gene: .; V gene: TRBV7-9
CDR3 DNA: TGTGCCAGCAGCCCCTGGCGGGGGGCCTTCTACGAGCAGTACTTC; CDR3 protein: CASSPWRGAFYEQYF; J gene: TRBJ2-7; CDR3 length: 15; clone size: few; D gene: TRBD2; V gene: TRBV5-6
CDR3 DNA: TGTGCTAGTGGTTTGTTGGCAAGCTATGGCTACACCTTC; CDR3 protein: CASGLLASYGYTF; J gene: TRBJ1-2; CDR3 length: 13; clone size: once; D gene: .; V gene: TRBV12-5
CDR3 DNA: TGTGCCATCAGCCCCGGGACAGGGATCTACGAGCAGTACTTC; CDR3 protein: CAISPGTGIYEQYF; J gene: TRBJ2-7; CDR3 length: 14; clone size: .; D gene: TRBD1; V gene: TRBV10-3
CDR3 DNA: TGTGCCAGCAGTGTCGGTGGGGGGGGTAGTCTTGCCCAGCATTTT; CDR3 protein: CASSVGGGGSLAQHF; J gene: TRBJ1-5; CDR3 length: 15; clone size: .; D gene: .; V gene: TRBV6-1
CDR3 DNA: TGTGCCAGCAGCCCGAAGACGGTCCACAGCGGTCCTGAAGCTTTCTTT; CDR3 protein: CASSPKTVHSGPEAFF; J gene: TRBJ1-1; CDR3 length: 16; clone size: .; D gene: .; V gene: TRBV7-9
CDR3 DNA: TGTGCCAGCAGCTGGGGCGGGGGGGATGGCTACACCTTC; CDR3 protein: CASSWGGGDGYTF; J gene: TRBJ1-2; CDR3 length: 13; clone size: .; D gene: .; V gene: TRBV7-9
CDR3 DNA: TGTGCCAGCAGCGCCGCAGGGGGCGCGGGAAACACCATATATTTT; CDR3 protein: CASSAAGGAGNTIYF; J gene: TRBJ1-3; CDR3 length: 15; clone size: once; D gene: TRBD1; V gene: TRBV9
CDR3 DNA: TGTGCCACCAGCAGAGATCCCCCGGGACTCTTGTATGGTGAAAAACTGTTTTTT; CDR3 protein: CATSRDPPGLLYGEKLFF; J gene: TRBJ1-4; CDR3 length: 18; clone size: .; D gene: .; V gene: TRBV15
CDR3 DNA: TGTGCCAGCAGTCGGACAGGGCACAATCAGCCCCAGCATTTT; CDR3 protein: CASSRTGHNQPQHF; J gene: TRBJ1-5; CDR3 length: 14; clone size: .; D gene: TRBD1; V gene: TRBV6-5
CDR3 DNA: TGTGCCAGCAGTGCAGAGGTGAACACTGAAGCTTTCTTT; CDR3 protein: CASSAEVNTEAFF; J gene: TRBJ1-1; CDR3 length: 13; clone size: .; D gene: .; V gene: TRBV6-5
CDR3 DNA: TGTTCCAGCAGCGGTCAGGACAGGGGAAGCTCTGGGGCCAACGTCCTGACTTTC; CDR3 protein: CSSSGQDRGSSGANVLTF; J gene: TRBJ2-6; CDR3 length: 18; clone size: .; D gene: TRBD1; V gene: TRBV7-9
CDR3 DNA: TGTGCCAGCAGTTACGAAAACAGGGGCACTGAAGCTTTCTTT; CDR3 protein: CASSYENRGTEAFF; J gene: TRBJ1-1; CDR3 length: 14; clone size: .; D gene: TRBD1; V gene: TRBV6-6
CDR3 DNA: TGTGCCAGCGCCCGGAACTATGGCTACACCTTC; CDR3 protein: CASARNYGYTF; J gene: TRBJ1-2; CDR3 length: 11; clone size: few; D gene: .; V gene: TRBV2
CDR3 DNA: TGTGCCAGCAGTTTAGATTTCACGGGGAACACTGAAGCTTTCTTT; CDR3 protein: CASSLDFTGNTEAFF; J gene: TRBJ1-1; CDR3 length: 15; clone size: .; D gene: .; V gene: TRBV27
CDR3 DNA: TGCAGCGCCGTCCGACAGGAGACCTACGAGCAGTACTTC; CDR3 protein: CSAVRQETYEQYF; J gene: TRBJ2-7; CDR3 length: 13; clone size: .; D gene: .; V gene: TRBV29-1
CDR3 DNA: TGCGCCAGCGGTATCAGGGGGACTAACTATGGCTACACCTTC; CDR3 protein: CASGIRGTNYGYTF; J gene: TRBJ1-2; CDR3 length: 14; clone size: .; D gene: TRBD1; V gene: TRBV5-1
CDR3 DNA: TGTGCCAGCAGCTCGAGACAGGGACTGTACGAGCAGTACTTC; CDR3 protein: CASSSRQGLYEQYF; J gene: TRBJ2-7; CDR3 length: 14; clone size: once; D gene: .; V gene: TRBV7-9
CDR3 DNA: TGTGCCAGAACCTACCTCGGACAGGGCTTCTCTGGAAACACCATATATTTT; CDR3 protein: CARTYLGQGFSGNTIYF; J gene: TRBJ1-3; CDR3 length: 17; clone size: .; D gene: TRBD1; V gene: TRBV11-1
CDR3 DNA: TGTGCCAGCAGACGACAGGGGGCTAACTATGGCTACACCTTC; CDR3 protein: CASRRQGANYGYTF; J gene: TRBJ1-2; CDR3 length: 14; clone size: .; D gene: TRBD1; V gene: TRBV6-6
CDR3 DNA: TGCGCCAGCCAACGGGGAGAGACTTCTTACAATGAGCAGTTCTTC; CDR3 protein: CASQRGETSYNEQFF; J gene: TRBJ2-1; CDR3 length: 15; clone size: .; D gene: .; V gene: TRBV5-1
CDR3 DNA: TGTGCCAGCAGTGAAGGTCGCGGGGGGGCCCATGAGCAGTTCTTC; CDR3 protein: CASSEGRGGAHEQFF; J gene: TRBJ2-1; CDR3 length: 15; clone size: .; D gene: TRBD2; V gene: TRBV6-4
CDR3 DNA: TGTGCCAGCAGCCCCAACAGCGGGTTTCTCTATGGCTACACCTTC; CDR3 protein: CASSPNSGFLYGYTF; J gene: TRBJ1-2; CDR3 length: 15; clone size: .; D gene: .; V gene: TRBV5-8
CDR3 DNA: TGTGCTAGTGGTTTGGTAAGAGGGGGCGCCAACGTCCTGACTTTC; CDR3 protein: CASGLVRGGANVLTF; J gene: TRBJ2-6; CDR3 length: 15; clone size: .; D gene: TRBD1; V gene: TRBV12-5
CDR3 DNA: TGTTCCAGCAGCCCAAAGGTCGCAGGGACCGGGGAGCTGTTTTTT; CDR3 protein: CSSSPKVAGTGELFF; J gene: TRBJ2-2; CDR3 length: 15; clone size: .; D gene: .; V gene: TRBV7-9